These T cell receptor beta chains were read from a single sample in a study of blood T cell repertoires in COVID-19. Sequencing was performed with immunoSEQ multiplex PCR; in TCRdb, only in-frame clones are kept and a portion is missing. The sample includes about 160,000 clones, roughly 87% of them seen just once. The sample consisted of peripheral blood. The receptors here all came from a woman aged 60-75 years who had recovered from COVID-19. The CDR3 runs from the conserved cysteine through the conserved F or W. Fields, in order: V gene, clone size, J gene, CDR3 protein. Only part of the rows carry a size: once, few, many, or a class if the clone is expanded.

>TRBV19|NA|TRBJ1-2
CASSISGNYGYTF
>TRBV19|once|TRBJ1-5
CASSYSNQPQHF
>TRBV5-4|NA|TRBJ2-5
CASSLSDQETQYF
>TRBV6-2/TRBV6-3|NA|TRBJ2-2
CASSYSTSTGELFF
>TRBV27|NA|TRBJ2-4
CASSLGGLGKNIQYF
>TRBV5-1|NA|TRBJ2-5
CASSSTAQETQYF
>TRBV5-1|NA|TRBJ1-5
CASSLGGTGAYSNQPQHF
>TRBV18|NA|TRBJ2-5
CASSQGLETQYF
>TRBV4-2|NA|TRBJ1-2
CASSQDKAGYGYTF
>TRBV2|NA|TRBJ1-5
CASRGGTQNQPQHF
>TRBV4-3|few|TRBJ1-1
CASSHLAAGNTEAFF
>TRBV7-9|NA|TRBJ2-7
CATPLEGKWTALGHEQYF
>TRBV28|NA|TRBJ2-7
CASSLGAMAPYEQYF
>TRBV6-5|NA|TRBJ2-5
CATVEETQYF
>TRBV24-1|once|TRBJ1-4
CATSDENEKLFF
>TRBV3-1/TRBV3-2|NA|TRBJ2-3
CASSLTSNTQYF
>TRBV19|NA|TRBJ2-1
CASSTGTSGVAEQFF
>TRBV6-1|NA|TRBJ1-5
CASSEFGQGNQPQHF
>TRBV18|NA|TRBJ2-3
CASSPLTGQATDTQYF
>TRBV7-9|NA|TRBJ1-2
CASSLTGNLIYGYTF
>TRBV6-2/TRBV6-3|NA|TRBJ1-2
CASSYLDRGHIYGYTF
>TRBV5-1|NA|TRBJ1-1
CASSRTGTGGSGGTEAFF
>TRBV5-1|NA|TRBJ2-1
CASSDILDNEQFF
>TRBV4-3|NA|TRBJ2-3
CASSQDMDRGTDTQYF
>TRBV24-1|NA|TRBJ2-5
CATSDPQGMETQYF
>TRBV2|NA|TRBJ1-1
CASSGTGGPRAFF
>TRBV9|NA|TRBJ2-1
CASRSGQGFSEQFF
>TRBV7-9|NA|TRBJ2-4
CASSLARQGVIQYF
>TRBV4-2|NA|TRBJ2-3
CASSQGAGGPDTQYF